The clone carrying this T cell receptor beta chain is a singleton in its sample. Co-extracting RNA and DNA was done with roughly 17-31 mg of unsorted bulk tissue as input. The CDR3 has 12 residues. V was pared by 7 bases and J by 10 bases, with 9 bases of the junction left unmatched. Looked up from germline, CDR1 is SGHAT and CDR2 is FQNNGV. With 400 to 550 ng total RNA as template and a constant-region primer, TCR beta cDNA was made. It was through three nested multiplex PCR rounds of slightly modified ARM-PCR that TCR beta libraries arose. Use of TRBV1-TRBV30 forward primers with a C-beta reverse primer characterized the first two PCR rounds, which lasted 10 cycles each. TCRdb re-called the multiplex PCR reads with MiXCR, one entry per CDR3 protein. This table has 35,000 to 45,000 distinct CDR3 sequences, around 75% appearing once. This entry comes from a study of tumor-infiltrating lymphocytes in primary liver carcinoma.

The sequencing sample was made of tumor-adjacent normal liver tissue. V is TRBV11-2 and J is TRBJ1-1, with TRBD1 identical over 7 bases. The TCR comes from a woman aged 25 to 39 with primary liver carcinoma and hepatitis B virus infection. In DNA, the CDR3 is TGTGCCAGCACTCAGGGGGGGGCTGGAGCTTTCTTT. Protein sequence: CASTQGGAGAFF.